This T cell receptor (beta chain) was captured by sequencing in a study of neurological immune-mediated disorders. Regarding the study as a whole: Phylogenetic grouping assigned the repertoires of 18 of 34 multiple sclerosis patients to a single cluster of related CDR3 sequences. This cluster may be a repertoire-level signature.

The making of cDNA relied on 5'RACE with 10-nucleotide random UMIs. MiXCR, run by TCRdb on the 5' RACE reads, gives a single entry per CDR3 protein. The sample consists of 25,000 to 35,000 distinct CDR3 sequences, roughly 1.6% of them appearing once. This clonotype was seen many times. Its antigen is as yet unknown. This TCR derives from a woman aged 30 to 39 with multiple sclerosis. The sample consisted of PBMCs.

The CDR3 here is CSATHRNTNTGELFF. The CDR3 bases are TGCAGTGCTACCCACAGGAATACGAACACCGGGGAGCTGTTTTTT. The chain joins TRBV20-1 to TRBJ2-2; maybe TRBD1 (5 bases). Looked up from germline, CDR1 is DFQATT and CDR2 is SNEGSKA (reference sequence). The CDR3 has 15 amino acids. Trimming removed 4 bases from V and 0 bases from J, with 12 bases in between.